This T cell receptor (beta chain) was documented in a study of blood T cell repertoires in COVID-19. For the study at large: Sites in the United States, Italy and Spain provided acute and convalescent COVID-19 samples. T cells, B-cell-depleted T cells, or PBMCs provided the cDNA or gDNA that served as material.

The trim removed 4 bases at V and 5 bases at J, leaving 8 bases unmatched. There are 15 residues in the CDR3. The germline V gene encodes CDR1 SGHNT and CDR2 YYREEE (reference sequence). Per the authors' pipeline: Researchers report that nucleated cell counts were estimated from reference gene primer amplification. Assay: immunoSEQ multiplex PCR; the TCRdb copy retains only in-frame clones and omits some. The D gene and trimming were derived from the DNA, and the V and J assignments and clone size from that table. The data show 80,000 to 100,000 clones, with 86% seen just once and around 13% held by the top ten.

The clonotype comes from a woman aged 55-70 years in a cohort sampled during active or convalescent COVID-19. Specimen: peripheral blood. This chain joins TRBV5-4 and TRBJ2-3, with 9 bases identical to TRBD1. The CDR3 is CASSPSRDRVDTQYF. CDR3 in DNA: TGTGCCAGCAGCCCATCCCGGGACAGGGTAGATACGCAGTATTTT. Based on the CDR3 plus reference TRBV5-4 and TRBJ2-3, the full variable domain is ETGVTQSPTHLIKTRGQQVTLRCSSQSGHNTVSWYQQALGQGPQFIFQYYREEENGRGNFPPRFSGLQFPNYSSELNVNALELDDSALYLCASSPSRDRVDTQYFGPGTRLTVL.